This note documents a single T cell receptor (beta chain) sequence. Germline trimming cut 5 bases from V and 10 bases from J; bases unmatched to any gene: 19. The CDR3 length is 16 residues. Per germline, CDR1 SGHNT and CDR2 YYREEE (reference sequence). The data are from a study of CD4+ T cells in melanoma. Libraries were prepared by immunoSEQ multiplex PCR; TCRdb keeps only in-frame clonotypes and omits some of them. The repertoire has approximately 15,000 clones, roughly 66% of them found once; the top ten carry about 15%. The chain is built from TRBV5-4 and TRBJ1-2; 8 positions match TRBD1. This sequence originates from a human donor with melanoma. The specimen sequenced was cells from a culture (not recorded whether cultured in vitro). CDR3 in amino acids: CASRPPGPGQGLVYTF. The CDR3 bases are TGTGCCAGCAGGCCCCCGGGGCCAGGACAGGGTTTAGTCTACACCTTC.